One sample yielded the 18 T cell receptor beta chains listed below, sequenced in a study of technical replicates of blood from a few donors. Assay: immunoSEQ multiplex PCR; the TCRdb copy retains only in-frame clones and omits some. The sample lists around 79,000 clones, approximately 94% occurring once. Sequenced input: T cells isolated from PBMCs. All receptors derive from a human donor in good health.

V gene TRBV6-1 combines with J gene TRBJ2-7; D might be TRBD2 (6 bases). CDR1 is MNHNS, CDR2 SASEGT, per germline. This CDR3 region has 14 residues. Deletions cut 3 bases from V and 2 bases from J, with 11 bases between. The CDR3 is CASSDLAITYEQYF. The CDR3 coding sequence is TGTGCCAGCAGTGACCTAGCGATAACCTACGAGCAGTACTTC.

The rearrangement uses TRBV7-3 and TRBJ2-3; D might be TRBD2 (6 bases). The ends were cut back, 6 bases at V and 4 bases at J, with 14 bases in the middle. The CDR3 consists of 14 residues. The V gene's germline CDR1 is SGHTA and CDR2 FQGTGA. CDR3 region: CASSPEGNADTQYF. CDR3 DNA sequence: TGTGCCAGCAGTCCGGAGGGCAACGCAGATACGCAGTATTTT.

The chain recombines TRBV28 with TRBJ1-3; D is unresolved. Between the trimmed V and J ends, which lost 7 bases and 2 bases, there was a span of 6 bases. Germline V gene data show CDR1 as MDHEN and CDR2 as SYDVKM. There are 12 residues in the CDR3. CDR3 loop: CASNRAGNTIYF. The CDR3 coding sequence is TGTGCCAGCAACAGAGCTGGAAACACCATATATTTT.

The gene calls are TRBV7-2 and TRBJ2-7; perhaps TRBD2 as D (5 bases). The germline gives CDR1 SGHTA, CDR2 FQGNSA. Deletions cut 1 base from V and 3 bases from J, with 10 bases between. This CDR3 comprises 14 residues. The chain's CDR3 is CASSLGSSYYEQYF. CDR3 DNA sequence: TGTGCCAGCAGCTTAGGTTCTAGCTACTACGAGCAGTACTTC. The entire variable domain, with the rest obtained from reference TRBV7-2 and TRBJ2-7, is as follows: GAGVSQSPSNKVTEKGKDVELRCDPISGHTALYWYRQSLGQGLEFLIYFQGNSAPDKSGLPSDRFSAERTGGSVSTLTIQRTQQEDSAVYLCASSLGSSYYEQYFGPGTRLTVT.

The chain carries TRBV7-6 and TRBJ1-4, with 10 bases identical to TRBD1. Germline CDR1 SGHVS, CDR2 FNYEAQ. The CDR3 totals 17 residues. The J segment lost 5 bases and the V segment lost 1 base, leaving 7 bases of the junction unmatched. CDR3 region: CASSLEVRDRGNEKLFF. The CDR3 DNA reads TGTGCCAGCAGCTTAGAAGTGCGGGACAGGGGCAATGAAAAACTGTTTTTT.

The CDR3 is CASTDGTYDTGELFF. In nucleotides, the CDR3 is TGTGCCAGCACCGACGGGACATACGACACCGGGGAGCTGTTTTTT. The rearrangement links TRBV2 to TRBJ2-2; D might be TRBD1 (6 bases). Germline V CDR1 and CDR2: SNHLY, FYNNEI. V lost 7 bases to trimming and J lost 3 bases, with 15 bases between them. The CDR3 is 15 residues long.

V and J are TRBV27 and TRBJ2-7; 7 bases are a match to TRBD1. J was trimmed by 2 bases and V by 2 bases; bases with no gene match: 3. Germline V gene sequence: CDR1 MNHEY, CDR2 SMNVEV (reference sequence). The CDR3 runs 14 residues. The CDR3, as DNA: TGTGCCAGCAGTTTAAATGACAGGGCCTACGAGCAGTACTTC. Translated, it gives CASSLNDRAYEQYF.

The chain recombines TRBV29-1 with TRBJ1-1, with 8 bases lining up with TRBD1. From germline, CDR1 is SQVTM and CDR2 ANQGSEA. The CDR3 consists of 14 residues. The V segment lost 7 bases and the J segment 0 bases; nucleotides outside the gene matches: 7. The CDR3 reads CSAGDRGMNTEAFF. The CDR3 DNA sequence: TGCAGCGCGGGAGACAGGGGAATGAACACTGAAGCTTTCTTT.

The chain uses TRBV4-3 and TRBJ1-2; TRBD1 matches at 9 bases. The CDR3 runs 14 residues. Unmatched junction bases numbered 4, after V lost 4 bases and J lost 4 bases. Germline CDR1 reads LGHNA; CDR2 reads YSLEER. CDR3 sequence: CASSLQQGAYGYTF. The CDR3 DNA reads as TGCGCCAGCAGCCTTCAACAGGGGGCCTATGGCTACACCTTC.

This clone came up once. The V call is TRBV7-2, the J call TRBJ2-3; 8 nucleotides agree with TRBD2. CDR1 SGHTA and CDR2 FQGNSA come from the germline V gene. Germline trimming cut 6 bases from V and 3 bases from J; bases unmatched to any gene: 8. The CDR3 covers 15 residues. The CDR3 sequence: CASSSSGSRTDTQYF. The CDR3 DNA reads TGTGCCAGCAGTTCAAGCGGGAGTAGGACAGATACGCAGTATTTT.

J is TRBJ2-7 and V is TRBV7-2, with a possible D match to TRBD1 (5 bases). CDR3 size: 16 residues. Germline-derived CDR1 and CDR2 are SGHTA and FQGNSA. Trimming pared 1 base from V and 5 bases from J, leaving 18 bases between. The CDR3 region is CASSLEGAQGLHEQYF. The CDR3 region has the DNA TGTGCCAGCAGCTTAGAAGGGGCGCAAGGTCTCCACGAGCAGTACTTC.

CDR3 in DNA: TGTGCCAGCAGCTTAGGGCAGTCTAACACTGAAGCTTTCTTT. It encodes CASSLGQSNTEAFF. The V gene is TRBV7-6, the J gene TRBJ1-1; D is ambiguous. CDR3 length: 14 residues. V shed 1 base and J shed 2 bases, with 8 bases lying between them. Germline loops: CDR1 SGHVS, CDR2 FNYEAQ.

The chain employs TRBV9 and TRBJ2-3; D gene uncertain. Germline CDR1 is SGDLS and CDR2 is YYNGEE. V was trimmed by 4 bases and J by 2 bases, leaving 14 bases between them. There are 15 residues in the CDR3. The CDR3 DNA sequence: TGTGCCAGCAGCCCACGAACAGCATCCACAGATACGCAGTATTTT. This sequence encodes CASSPRTASTDTQYF.

The chain is built from TRBV5-4 and TRBJ1-2, with a possible D match to TRBD1 (6 bases). Germline V gives CDR1 SGHNT, CDR2 YYREEE (reference sequence). This CDR3 comprises 15 residues. V was pared by 4 bases and J by 6 bases, with 19 bases between. CDR3 sequence: CASSGLTGSVDGYTF. The CDR3 region has the DNA TGTGCCAGCAGCGGCTTAACAGGGAGTGTGGATGGCTACACCTTC.

The chain employs TRBV29-1 and TRBJ2-1, with 7 bases matching TRBD1. CDR1 SQVTM and CDR2 ANQGSEA come from the germline V gene. Trimming cost V 2 bases and J 0 bases; bases outside gene matches: 1. CDR3 length: 14 amino acids. Here the CDR3 DNA reads TGCAGCGTTGAACAGGGGGACTCCTACAATGAGCAGTTCTTC. Amino acids: CSVEQGDSYNEQFF.

The chain employs TRBV28 and TRBJ2-7; D is unresolved. The V gene lost 1 base and the J gene lost 2 bases, with 12 bases spanning the gap. CDR3 length: 15 amino acids. Germline CDR1 reads MDHEN; CDR2 reads SYDVKM. The CDR3 DNA reads TGTGCCAGCAGTTTATATTCAGGTTCCACCTACGAGCAGTACTTC. Its translation is CASSLYSGSTYEQYF. Together with reference TRBV28 and TRBJ2-7, the CDR3 gives the full variable domain: DVKVTQSSRYLVKRTGEKVFLECVQDMDHENMFWYRQDPGLGLRLIYFSYDVKMKEKGDIPEGYSVSREKKERFSLILESASTNQTSMYLCASSLYSGSTYEQYFGPGTRLTVT.

The chain has TRBV6-6 and TRBJ2-7, with 8 bases identical to TRBD2. Germline V CDR1 and CDR2: MNHNY, SVGAGI (reference sequence). Germline trimming cut 11 bases from V and 2 bases from J; bases unmatched to any gene: 14. This CDR3 is built from 15 residues. This CDR3 is CAPFRLARDTYEQYF. In DNA form, the CDR3 reads TGTGCCCCGTTCCGACTAGCGAGGGATACCTACGAGCAGTACTTC.

This chain connects TRBV4-2 to TRBJ2-7; 12 bases fit TRBD2. V lost 0 bases to trimming and J lost 4 bases; unmatched junction nucleotides: 1. Germline V gives CDR1 LGHNA, CDR2 YNFKEQ. The CDR3 covers 15 residues. CDR3 sequence: CASSQELAGGYEQYF. In nucleotides, the CDR3 is TGTGCCAGCAGCCAAGAACTAGCGGGAGGTTACGAGCAGTACTTC.